These 31 T cell receptor beta chains were all obtained from the same sample, sequenced in a study of cytomegalovirus exposure and HLA in healthy donors. Libraries were prepared by immunoSEQ multiplex PCR; TCRdb keeps only in-frame clonotypes and omits some of them. The data show hundreds of thousands of clones, approximately 90% seen once. Sample: PBMCs. The receptor set was obtained from a woman aged 18-30 years in good health and CMV-seronegative.

This clone was seen a single time. The chain carries TRBV6-6 and TRBJ1-5; 8 bases match TRBD1. The CDR3 consists of 13 residues. V trimming: 6 bases; J trimming: 6 bases; junction bases outside the gene matches: 4. The V gene's germline CDR1 is MNHNY and CDR2 SVGAGI (reference sequence). Here the CDR3 reads CASSNTGGQPQHF. CDR3 in DNA: TGTGCCAGCAGCAATACAGGGGGTCAGCCCCAGCATTTT.

This clone was picked up one time. This chain connects TRBV30 to TRBJ2-1; D may be TRBD2 (5 bases). Germline CDR1 is GTSNPN and CDR2 is SVGIG (reference sequence). The CDR3 covers 14 residues. V was cut by 1 base and J by 4 bases, with 11 bases left in between. In nucleotides, the CDR3 is TGTGCCTGGAGTGATATCCGCGGGTACAATGAGCAGTTCTTC. It translates to CAWSDIRGYNEQFF.

The rearrangement uses TRBV29-1 and TRBJ2-3; 10 nucleotides line up with TRBD2. CDR3 length equals 16 residues. V lost 4 bases and J lost 2; bases outside the gene matches: 9. In germline, CDR1 is SQVTM, CDR2 ANQGSEA. The chain's CDR3 is CSVGPLAGGVTDTQYF. CDR3 nucleotide sequence: TGCAGCGTTGGGCCGTTAGCGGGAGGAGTCACAGATACGCAGTATTTT.

The chain combines TRBV18 with TRBJ2-6, with 8 bases matching TRBD1. With V trimmed by 2 bases and J by 1 base, 10 bases remained unmatched. This CDR3 region has 19 residues. CDR1 is KGHSH and CDR2 is LQKENI in the germline V gene. Here the CDR3 reads CASSPVIGRGLSGANVLTF. The CDR3 coding sequence is TGTGCCAGCTCACCAGTTATAGGCAGGGGGCTGTCTGGGGCCAACGTCCTGACTTTC.

The V and J genes are TRBV7-9 and TRBJ2-2; D not certain. This CDR3 spans 14 amino acids. Germline V gene lookup returns CDR1 SEHNR and CDR2 FQNEAQ (reference sequence). V shed 1 base and J shed 6 bases, with 9 bases lying between them. The CDR3 loop is CASSLVHGPGELFF. The CDR3, as DNA: TGTGCCAGCAGCTTAGTTCATGGGCCCGGGGAGCTGTTTTTT.

V and J are TRBV2 and TRBJ2-7; D is perhaps TRBD1 (5 bases). Germline assignment: CDR1 SNHLY and CDR2 FYNNEI. The CDR3 runs 12 residues. V lost 8 bases and J 7 bases, leaving 15 bases between the germline ends. CDR3 in amino acids: CASHKDSREQYF. As DNA, the CDR3 is TGTGCCAGCCACAAAGACAGTCGAGAGCAGTACTTC.

This chain uses TRBV13 with TRBJ2-3; D is possibly TRBD2 (6 bases). The V gene lost 5 bases and the J gene lost 0 bases, with 15 bases spanning the gap. The germline V gene encodes CDR1 PRHDT and CDR2 FYEKMQ (reference sequence). The CDR3 has 16 residues. CDR3 nucleotide sequence: TGTGCCAGCAGCACCATCCGGGAGACTAGCACAGATACGCAGTATTTT. Its protein is CASSTIRETSTDTQYF.

This rearrangement joins TRBV6-5 to TRBJ2-1; tentative D call: TRBD2 (5 bases). CDR1 MNHEY and CDR2 SVGAGI come from the germline V gene. V dropped 6 bases and J dropped 5 bases, with 17 bases sitting between them. CDR3 size: 15 residues. The CDR3 protein is CASRPRRERDNEQFF. CDR3 coding DNA: TGTGCCAGCAGGCCTAGGCGAGAGAGGGACAATGAGCAGTTCTTC.

This clone appeared a single time. The chain carries TRBV6-4 and TRBJ2-7, with TRBD2 matching over 9 bases. The trim removed 4 bases at V and 3 bases at J, leaving 7 bases unmatched. The CDR3 is made up of 15 amino acids. CDR1 and CDR2 from the germline V gene are MRHNA and SNTAGT. CDR3 protein: CASSVEAGGHYEQYF. For the CDR3, the DNA is TGTGCCAGCAGTGTGGAAGCGGGAGGTCACTACGAGCAGTACTTC.

CDR3: CASSSQYNEQFF. As DNA, the CDR3 is TGTGCCAGCAGCTCCCAATACAATGAGCAGTTCTTC. The chain combines TRBV5-4 with TRBJ2-1; no clear D. The CDR3 covers 12 residues. The germline gives CDR1 SGHNT, CDR2 YYREEE (reference sequence). Trimming cost V 3 bases and J 4 bases, with 5 bases left between them.

The gene calls are TRBV5-4 and TRBJ1-2; D is unclear. V was cut by 3 bases and J by 3 bases, with 6 bases left in between. The CDR3 consists of 12 residues. Per germline, CDR1 SGHNT and CDR2 YYREEE (reference sequence). CDR3 bases: TGTGCCAGCAGCTCGGAGGACTATGGCTACACCTTC. Its translation: CASSSEDYGYTF.

This chain uses TRBV5-4 with TRBJ2-1; TRBD2 is a possible D gene (5 bases). Germline V gene lookup returns CDR1 SGHNT and CDR2 YYREEE (reference sequence). This CDR3 has 12 residues. Trimming pared 1 base from V and 7 bases from J, leaving 6 bases between. CDR3 loop: CASSLSGNEQFF. As DNA, the CDR3 is TGTGCCAGCAGCTTGTCGGGGAATGAGCAGTTCTTC.

CDR3 nucleotides: TGTGCCAGCAGTGAAGCGCCTAGCGGGAGGGCGGATACGCAGTATTTT. Protein product: CASSEAPSGRADTQYF. The chain uses TRBV6-1 and TRBJ2-3; 12 bases are shared with TRBD2. Trimming took 0 bases from V and 6 from J; bases not matched to a gene: 4. This CDR3 spans 16 amino acids. CDR1 is MNHNS, CDR2 SASEGT, per germline.

The chain joins TRBV28 to TRBJ1-1, with D unresolved. The CDR3 sequence is 12 residues long. Trimming pared 6 bases from V and 7 bases from J, leaving 12 bases between. The V gene's germline CDR1 is MDHEN and CDR2 SYDVKM. The CDR3 sequence is CASRLSFSEAFF. The CDR3 nucleotides are TGTGCCAGCAGGCTGAGTTTTAGTGAAGCTTTCTTT.

The rearrangement uses TRBV10-1 and TRBJ2-1; TRBD2 aligns across 7 bases. CDR3 length: 16 amino acids. The germline V gene encodes CDR1 WNHNN and CDR2 SYGVQD (reference sequence). V was pared by 5 bases and J by 4 bases, with 11 bases of the junction left unmatched. The DNA for the CDR3 is TGCGCCAGCAGTCCCTACGGACTAGAGGCGTACAATGAGCAGTTCTTC. It yields the protein CASSPYGLEAYNEQFF.

The CDR3 bases are TGTGCCAGTGAACCGGGACAGTTAGTGAACACTGAAGCTTTCTTT. It specifies CASEPGQLVNTEAFF. This chain joins TRBV6-6 and TRBJ1-1, with TRBD1 identical over 7 bases. The J segment lost 0 bases and the V segment lost 9 bases, leaving 10 bases of the junction unmatched. The V gene's germline CDR1 is MNHNY and CDR2 SVGAGI (reference sequence). This CDR3 region has 15 residues.

The J gene is TRBJ2-5, the V gene TRBV4-1, with D uncertain. The CDR3 has 14 residues. Per the germline V gene, CDR1 is MGHRA and CDR2 is YSYEKL. Between the trimmed V and J ends, which lost 5 bases and 2 bases, there was a span of 12 bases. CDR3 DNA sequence: TGCGCCAGCAGCTACAAACAGATGCAAGAGACCCAGTACTTC. This encodes CASSYKQMQETQYF.

The rearrangement joins TRBV15 to TRBJ1-2, with D possibly being TRBD1 (6 bases). Per germline, CDR1 LNHNV and CDR2 YYDKDF (reference sequence). V was cut by 0 bases and J by 7 bases, with 9 bases left in between. CDR3 size: 13 residues. CDR3 amino acids: CATSREGRGGYTF. Written as DNA, the CDR3 is TGTGCCACCAGCAGAGAGGGCAGGGGTGGCTACACCTTC.

The chain is built from TRBV6-5 and TRBJ2-7, with 7 bases matching TRBD2. There are 14 residues in the CDR3. V shed 2 bases, J shed 0 bases, and the junction held 1 base outside the gene matches. Per germline, CDR1 MNHEY and CDR2 SVGAGI. The CDR3 bases are TGTGCCAGCAGTTACCGGGAGGACTCCTACGAGCAGTACTTC. It encodes CASSYREDSYEQYF.

V usage is TRBV6-5 and J usage is TRBJ1-1; 7 nucleotides line up with TRBD1. Germline values: CDR1 MNHEY, CDR2 SVGAGI. This CDR3 spans 13 amino acids. J lost 8 bases, V lost 2 bases, and 5 bases had no gene match. CDR3 DNA sequence: TGTGCCAGCAGTTACGGGACAGTGAAAGAAGCTTTCTTT. As protein: CASSYGTVKEAFF.

The rearrangement uses TRBV11-2 and TRBJ2-3; 7 nucleotides agree with TRBD2. CDR3 length: 17 amino acids. Germline V gives CDR1 SGHAT, CDR2 FQNNGV. V shed 5 bases, J shed 4 bases, and the junction held 15 bases outside the gene matches. CDR3 in DNA: TGTGCCAGCAGCCTACAAATGGGGGGTCTAGCGGCAGATACGCAGTATTTT. It encodes CASSLQMGGLAADTQYF.

The chain joins TRBV9 to TRBJ1-1; 7 bases fit TRBD1. This CDR3 spans 14 amino acids. J gave up 4 bases and V 2 bases, and 5 bases lay outside the gene matches. CDR1 and CDR2 (germline): SGDLS, YYNGEE. The CDR3: CASSVATGATEAFF. As DNA, the CDR3 is TGTGCCAGCAGCGTTGCAACAGGGGCCACTGAAGCTTTCTTT.

This sequence joins TRBV2 and TRBJ2-1; 10 bases align to TRBD2. V lost 4 bases to trimming and J lost 0 bases; unmatched junction nucleotides: 15. This CDR3 is 20 amino acids long. The germline V gene encodes CDR1 SNHLY and CDR2 FYNNEI. CDR3 nucleotide sequence: TGTGCCAGCAGTGGGAGGACTAGCGGTCATTCCCAGAGCTCCTACAATGAGCAGTTCTTC. Its translation is CASSGRTSGHSQSSYNEQFF.

V gene TRBV28 combines with J gene TRBJ2-7, with D possibly matching TRBD2 (6 bases). Germline V lookup: CDR1 MDHEN, CDR2 SYDVKM. The CDR3 contains 16 residues. V shed 1 base and J shed 2 bases, with 15 bases lying between them. CDR3 in DNA: TGTGCCAGCAGTTTATTGGGACGGGAGTACACCTACGAGCAGTACTTC. Its translation is CASSLLGREYTYEQYF.

This clone was detected once. The CDR3 is CASTTPRRGGHEQYF. CDR3 nucleotide sequence: TGTGCCAGCACCACACCCCGACGAGGGGGCCACGAGCAGTACTTC. V and J are TRBV28 and TRBJ2-7; 7 bases line up with TRBD1. The CDR3 loop spans 15 amino acids. Trimming at V came to 7 bases and at J to 5 bases, leaving 14 bases not matched to a gene. In germline, CDR1 is MDHEN, CDR2 SYDVKM.

V and J are TRBV6-5 and TRBJ2-2, with 9 bases fitting TRBD2. Germline-derived CDR1 and CDR2 are MNHEY and SVGAGI. The V and J ends lost 3 bases and 6 bases, in that order; junction bases with no gene match: 5. The CDR3 sequence is 15 residues long. CDR3 residues: CASSYAGLAPGELFF. The CDR3 DNA reads as TGTGCCAGCAGTTATGCGGGACTAGCCCCCGGGGAGCTGTTTTTT.

The chain combines TRBV4-1 with TRBJ2-7; 7 nucleotides agree with TRBD1. Unmatched junction bases numbered 10, after V lost 1 base and J lost 1 base. The germline gives CDR1 MGHRA, CDR2 YSYEKL. The CDR3 is 17 residues long. CDR3: CASSQVLSRDSSYEQYF. The DNA of the CDR3 is TGCGCCAGCAGCCAAGTGCTCTCCCGGGACAGTTCCTACGAGCAGTACTTC.

This chain joins TRBV11-2 and TRBJ2-1; 9 nucleotides match TRBD2. This CDR3 is built from 16 residues. V gave up 3 bases and J gave up 5 bases; unmatched junction bases: 8. Germline V CDR1 and CDR2: SGHAT, FQNNGV. CDR3 in DNA: TGTGCCAGCAGCTTCCCCCGACTAGCGGTAAACAATGAGCAGTTCTTC. Translating gives CASSFPRLAVNNEQFF.

The chain carries TRBV4-1 and TRBJ2-7; 10 bases line up with TRBD1. V lost 1 base, J lost 4 bases, and 10 bases stayed unmatched. The CDR3 covers 17 residues. Per the germline V gene, CDR1 is MGHRA and CDR2 is YSYEKL. CDR3 sequence: CASSQGNLRTGGYEQYF. The CDR3 nucleotides read TGCGCCAGCAGCCAAGGAAATCTCCGGACAGGGGGATACGAGCAGTACTTC.

This clone showed up just a few times. CDR3 loop: CASSLTVYEQYF. The CDR3 DNA reads as TGTGCCAGCAGTTTAACTGTCTACGAGCAGTACTTC. The gene calls are TRBV28 and TRBJ2-7; D unclear. V lost 2 bases and J lost 3, with 5 bases in between. The CDR3 extends over 12 amino acids. Germline V CDR1 and CDR2: MDHEN, SYDVKM.

V and J are TRBV25-1 and TRBJ2-7; 15 bases align to TRBD2. Looked up from germline, CDR1 is MGHDK and CDR2 is SYGVNS. The CDR3 runs 16 residues. J gave up 3 bases and V 4 bases, and 4 bases lay outside the gene matches. CDR3 protein: CASSAGLAGGYYEQYF. The DNA for the CDR3 is TGTGCCAGCAGTGCGGGACTAGCGGGAGGTTACTACGAGCAGTACTTC.